The 11 T cell receptor beta chains reported below all come from one sample, sequenced in a study of T cells in Graves' hyperthyroidism and ophthalmopathy. TCR beta CDR3 sequences were amplified from RNA transcripts. First-round RT-PCR of the TCR CDR3 relied on the HTBI primer set. TCRdb itself ran the multiplex PCR reads through MiXCR, one entry per CDR3 protein. This sample has 250,000 to 400,000 distinct CDR3 sequences, with roughly an eighth found just once. The specimen was blood. All receptors derive from a woman aged 40-49 years with Graves' ophthalmopathy.

This clonotype appeared many times. The chain employs TRBV28 and TRBJ2-3; weak D call: TRBD1 (6 bases). The CDR3 extends over 15 amino acids. Germline V lookup: CDR1 MDHEN, CDR2 SYDVKM. V lost 3 bases and J lost 1, with 11 bases in between. This CDR3 reads CASSLGTWGTDTQYF. The DNA of the CDR3 is TGTGCCAGCAGTTTGGGGACATGGGGCACAGATACGCAGTATTTT. Using reference TRBV28 and TRBJ2-3 for the parts outside the CDR3, the full variable domain is DVKVTQSSRYLVKRTGEKVFLECVQDMDHENMFWYRQDPGLGLRLIYFSYDVKMKEKGDIPEGYSVSREKKERFSLILESASTNQTSMYLCASSLGTWGTDTQYFGPGTRLTVL.

CDR3 amino acids: CASSRLDQNTGELFF. The CDR3 DNA follows: TGTGCCAGCAGCCGCCTGGACCAAAACACCGGGGAGCTGTTTTTT. This chain joins TRBV4-2 and TRBJ2-2; D not resolved. The CDR3 is made up of 15 amino acids. V was cut by 4 bases and J by 2 bases, with 11 bases left in between. CDR1 and CDR2 from the germline V gene are LGHNA and YNFKEQ.

This clonotype has more than one count but fewer than ten. J is TRBJ1-1 and V is TRBV29-1, with a weak D call TRBD1 (6 bases). Germline values: CDR1 SQVTM, CDR2 ANQGSEA. CDR3 length: 14 residues. V was cut by 6 bases and J by 0 bases, with 14 bases left in between. This CDR3 reads CSVPGDLVNTEAFF. As DNA, the CDR3 is TGCAGCGTACCAGGGGATTTAGTGAACACTGAAGCTTTCTTT.

This clonotype was seen at least ten times. This chain joins TRBV20-1 and TRBJ2-1, with D tentatively TRBD1 (5 bases). Germline V gene sequence: CDR1 DFQATT, CDR2 SNEGSKA (reference sequence). The CDR3 totals 15 residues. V gave up 4 bases and J gave up 4 bases, with 17 bases separating them. CDR3 sequence: CSAIIPGQLYNEQFF. In DNA, the CDR3 is TGCAGTGCTATAATCCCCGGACAACTTTACAATGAGCAGTTCTTC.

The table lists this clonotype with many counts. Compared with germline, one end of the junction differs, possibly owing to a read error. This rearrangement joins TRBV28 to TRBJ2-1, with D perhaps TRBD2 (5 bases). The CDR3 is 11 amino acids. Germline V gene lookup returns CDR1 MDHEN and CDR2 SYDVKM. The CDR3 reads CVSSLANEQFF. The CDR3 DNA sequence: TGTGTCAGCAGCCTAGCCAATGAGCAGTTCTTC.

This clonotype was detected ten times or more. The rearrangement joins TRBV6-1 to TRBJ1-2, with 8 bases that match TRBD1. There are 13 residues in the CDR3. Unmatched junction bases numbered 4, after V lost 3 bases and J lost 7 bases. Germline assignment: CDR1 MNHNS and CDR2 SASEGT. The CDR3 protein is CASSDDRGSGYTF. CDR3 nucleotides: TGTGCCAGCAGTGACGACAGGGGAAGTGGCTACACCTTC.

The chain has TRBV12-3 or TRBV12-4 and TRBJ1-1, with a tentative D call TRBD1 (5 bases). Trimming removed 3 bases from V and 2 bases from J, with 16 bases in between. The CDR3 totals 16 residues. DNA for the CDR3: TGTGCCAGCAGTTTTGGGGACGACTACCTTAACACTGAAGCTTTCTTT. Translation gives CASSFGDDYLNTEAFF.

Written as DNA, the CDR3 is TGTGCCACCAGTGATTCACGGACAGGGGCCAAAAACATTCAGTACTTC. Translating it yields CATSDSRTGAKNIQYF. The chain links TRBV24-1 to TRBJ2-4; TRBD1 aligns across 8 bases. V dropped 2 bases and J dropped 1; count of bases not matched to a gene: 3. The CDR3 runs 16 residues. CDR1 and CDR2 (germline): KGHDR, SFDVKD.

This chain connects TRBV7-9 to TRBJ1-1, with a possible D match to TRBD1 (5 bases). CDR1 is SEHNR, CDR2 FQNEAQ, per germline (reference sequence). V was shortened by 1 base and J by 0 bases, with 21 bases between the two germline ends. The CDR3 is 19 amino acids. DNA for the CDR3: TGTGCCAGCAGCTTAGTCAGGGCGCGCGCATCCTCCCTGAACACTGAAGCTTTCTTT. Translation: CASSLVRARASSLNTEAFF.

In regard to this clonotype: One end of the junction is discordant with germline, which a read error may explain. CDR3 in DNA: TGTGCCAACAGCCAGTTTTCGGGGACCCAGTACTTC. It specifies CANSQFSGTQYF. The chain employs TRBV11-3 and TRBJ2-5; D not certain. Per germline, CDR1 SGHNT and CDR2 YENEEA. The CDR3 is 12 residues long.

This clonotype occurred many times. The V gene is TRBV24-1, the J gene TRBJ2-5, with D unresolved. The CDR3 length is 16 residues. The V and J ends lost 4 bases and 3 bases respectively, with 17 bases between them. CDR1 and CDR2 (germline): KGHDR, SFDVKD. Here the CDR3 reads CATSDLQSIGEETQYF. The CDR3 nucleotides read TGTGCCACCAGTGACCTACAGTCTATCGGAGAAGAGACCCAGTACTTC.